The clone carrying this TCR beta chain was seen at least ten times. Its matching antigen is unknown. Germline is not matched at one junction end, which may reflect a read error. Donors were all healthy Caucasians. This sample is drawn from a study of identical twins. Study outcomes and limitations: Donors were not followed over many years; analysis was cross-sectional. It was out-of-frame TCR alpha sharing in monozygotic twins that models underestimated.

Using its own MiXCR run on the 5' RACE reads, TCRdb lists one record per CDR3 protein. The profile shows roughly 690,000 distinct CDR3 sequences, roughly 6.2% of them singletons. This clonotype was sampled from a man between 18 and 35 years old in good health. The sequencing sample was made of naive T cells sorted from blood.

This chain's CDR3 is CASSLVGEAFF. CDR3 in DNA: TGTGCCAGCAGTTTAGTGGGTGAAGCTTTCTTT. The rearrangement uses TRBV7-9 and TRBJ1-1; the D is unclear. Germline lookup yields CDR1 SEHNR and CDR2 FQNEAQ (reference sequence). There are 11 residues in the CDR3. Using reference TRBV7-9 and TRBJ1-1 for the parts outside the CDR3, the full variable domain is DTGVSQNPRHKITKRGQNVTFRCDPISEHNRLYWYRQTLGQGPEFLTYFQNEAQLEKSRLLSDRFSAERPKGSFSTLEIQRTEQGDSAMYLCASSLVGEAFFGQGTRLTVV.